Sequencing of this T cell receptor (beta chain) was carried out in a study of patients and donors after allogeneic stem cell transplantation. The CDR3 is 14 residues long. Germline lookup yields CDR1 MNHNS and CDR2 SASEGT. V was shortened by 7 bases and J by 3 bases, with 16 bases between the two germline ends. TCRdb re-analysed the RT-PCR reads in MiXCR, keeping a single row per CDR3 protein. The sample lists 390,000 or so distinct CDR3 sequences; 15% to 20% were seen once. This clonotype has just a few counts. The source material was blood, either unsorted or a sorted T cell fraction (not recorded which). The V and J genes are TRBV6-1 and TRBJ2-7; perhaps TRBD2 as D (6 bases). The sequence derives from a human donor who was either an allogeneic HSCT recipient or a stem cell or donor lymphocyte infusion donor (not recorded which). It is not recorded whose cells these are; they may come from a transplant donor. CDR3 DNA sequence: TGTGCCAGCAACAACCGGGGGATCGGCTACGAGCAGTACTTC. Its translation: CASNNRGIGYEQYF.